This entry features one TCR beta chain sequence. Its specificity is unknown. This CDR3 is built from 14 residues. Germline CDR1 and CDR2: GTSNPN and SVGIG (reference sequence). V was shortened by 4 bases and J by 4 bases, with 16 bases between the two germline ends. The data belong to a study of T cell responses to AZD1222 COVID-19 vaccine. Some clones are missing from TCRdb's copy, which holds only in-frame ones; the method was immunoSEQ multiplex PCR. The sample consists of some 150,000 clones, around 90% of them appearing once. Points from the study as a whole: In all cases, repertoires were sampled only after the peak T cell response. It should be noted that donors were predominantly white British and more often female, and clonal diversity was possibly underestimated.

The chain couples TRBV30 to TRBJ2-5, with TRBD2 as a possible D gene (6 bases). This TCR was recovered from an adult in good health. The sample here was peripheral blood, taken on day 0 of MenACWY control vaccination. CDR3 nucleotide sequence: TGTGCCTGGAATGTAGCTAGCGTCCGAGAGACCCAGTACTTC. Encoded protein: CAWNVASVRETQYF.